What follows are 10 T cell receptor beta chains derived from one specimen sequenced in a study of blood T cell repertoires in COVID-19. The table came from immunoSEQ multiplex PCR; TCRdb's copy has only in-frame clones and leaves some out. The data show 150,000 to 200,000 clones, 88% seen once. The source material was peripheral blood. The receptors were gathered from a human donor in a cohort sampled during active COVID-19.

The chain links TRBV4-3 to TRBJ1-2, with 12 bases identical to TRBD1. Per germline, CDR1 LGHNA and CDR2 YSLEER. This CDR3 has 15 residues. V trimming: 4 bases; J trimming: 4 bases; junction bases outside the gene matches: 4. The DNA for the CDR3 is TGCGCCAGCAGCCCGGGGACAGGGGGCGGCTATGGCTACACCTTC. It yields the protein CASSPGTGGGYGYTF.

The genes are TRBV28 and TRBJ1-5; D is unclear. The CDR3 has 13 residues. From germline, CDR1 is MDHEN and CDR2 SYDVKM. Trimming pared 2 bases from V and 6 bases from J, leaving 8 bases between. CDR3 in amino acids: CASSLNEGQPQHF. DNA for the CDR3: TGTGCCAGCAGTTTAAACGAGGGTCAGCCCCAGCATTTT.

The rearrangement links TRBV25-1 to TRBJ2-1, with 13 bases lining up with TRBD2. With V trimmed by 2 bases and J by 5 bases, 6 bases remained unmatched. Germline V gives CDR1 MGHDK, CDR2 SYGVNS. The CDR3 runs to 17 residues. For the CDR3, the DNA is TGTGCCAGCAGTGAACCACCGGGACTAGCGGGGAACAATGAGCAGTTCTTC. It yields the protein CASSEPPGLAGNNEQFF.

This clone was found once. The chain combines TRBV9 with TRBJ2-1; 9 positions agree with TRBD2. J was trimmed by 7 bases and V by 7 bases; bases with no gene match: 15. From germline, CDR1 is SGDLS and CDR2 YYNGEE. The CDR3 runs to 16 residues. The CDR3 DNA follows: TGTGCCAGCTCTGGGGCGGGAGGGACTAAAGGGAATGAGCAGTTCTTC. Translation gives CASSGAGGTKGNEQFF.

The chain joins TRBV9 to TRBJ1-2; D is perhaps TRBD1 (5 bases). The CDR3 totals 14 residues. In germline, CDR1 is SGDLS, CDR2 YYNGEE. Trimming removed 0 bases at V and 4 bases at J, with 10 bases between. For the CDR3, the DNA is TGTGCCAGCAGCGTAGACGGAAGGGGCTATGGCTACACCTTC. This translates into CASSVDGRGYGYTF.

The rearrangement joins TRBV3-1 (or the pseudogene TRBV3-2) to TRBJ2-3; 8 bases fit TRBD1. This CDR3 has 16 amino acids. The V gene's germline CDR1 is LGHDT and CDR2 YNNKEL (reference sequence). After removal of 4 bases from V and 4 bases from J, the junction contained 10 bases not matched to a gene. CDR3 sequence: CASSPETGAVADTQYF. The DNA for the CDR3 is TGTGCCAGCAGCCCAGAGACAGGGGCGGTCGCAGATACGCAGTATTTT.

This sequence joins TRBV5-1 and TRBJ2-7, with D tentatively TRBD1 (6 bases). The germline gives CDR1 SGHRS, CDR2 YFSETQ. V was shortened by 4 bases and J by 4 bases, with 12 bases between the two germline ends. CDR3 length equals 13 residues. The CDR3 sequence is CASSHPTGYEQYF. As DNA, the CDR3 is TGCGCCAGCAGCCACCCGACAGGTTACGAGCAGTACTTC.

This clone was seen at least ten times. The chain combines TRBV2 with TRBJ1-2; the D gene is possibly TRBD1 (6 bases). Looked up from germline, CDR1 is SNHLY and CDR2 is FYNNEI. This CDR3 is 16 amino acids long. V lost 5 bases, J lost 0 bases, and 16 bases lay in between. The CDR3 region is CASSSQPRTANYGYTF. CDR3 DNA: TGTGCCAGCAGTAGCCAGCCCAGGACAGCTAACTATGGCTACACCTTC.

The rearrangement links TRBV6-6 to TRBJ1-5; 7 positions agree with TRBD1. The CDR3 sequence is 16 residues long. With V trimmed by 4 bases and J by 7 bases, 13 bases remained unmatched. CDR1 and CDR2 from the germline V gene are MNHNY and SVGAGI (reference sequence). In DNA form, the CDR3 reads TGTGCCAGCAGTTTTAAGGACAGGAGCCTATCACAGCCCCAGCATTTT. The encoded protein is CASSFKDRSLSQPQHF.

The rearrangement links TRBV6-6 to TRBJ1-6; 7 bases agree with TRBD1. From germline, CDR1 is MNHNY and CDR2 SVGAGI (reference sequence). V shed 4 bases and J 7 bases; nucleotides not matched to a gene: 7. CDR3 length: 15 amino acids. The DNA for the CDR3 is TGTGCCAGCAGTTCCCCGGGACAGCTAAATTCACCCCTCCACTTT. It encodes CASSSPGQLNSPLHF.